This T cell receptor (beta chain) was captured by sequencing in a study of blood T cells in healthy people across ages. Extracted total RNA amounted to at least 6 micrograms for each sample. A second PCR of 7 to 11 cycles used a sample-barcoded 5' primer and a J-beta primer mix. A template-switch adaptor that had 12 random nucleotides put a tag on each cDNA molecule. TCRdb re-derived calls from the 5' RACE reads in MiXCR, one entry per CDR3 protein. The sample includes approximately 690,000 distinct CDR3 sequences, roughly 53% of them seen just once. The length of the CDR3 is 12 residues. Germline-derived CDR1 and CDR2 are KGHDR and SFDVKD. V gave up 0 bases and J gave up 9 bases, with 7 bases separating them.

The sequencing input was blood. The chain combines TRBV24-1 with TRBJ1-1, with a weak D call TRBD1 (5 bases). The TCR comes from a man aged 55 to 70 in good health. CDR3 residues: CATSDLGTKAFF. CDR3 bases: TGTGCCACCAGTGATTTGGGGACGAAAGCTTTCTTT.